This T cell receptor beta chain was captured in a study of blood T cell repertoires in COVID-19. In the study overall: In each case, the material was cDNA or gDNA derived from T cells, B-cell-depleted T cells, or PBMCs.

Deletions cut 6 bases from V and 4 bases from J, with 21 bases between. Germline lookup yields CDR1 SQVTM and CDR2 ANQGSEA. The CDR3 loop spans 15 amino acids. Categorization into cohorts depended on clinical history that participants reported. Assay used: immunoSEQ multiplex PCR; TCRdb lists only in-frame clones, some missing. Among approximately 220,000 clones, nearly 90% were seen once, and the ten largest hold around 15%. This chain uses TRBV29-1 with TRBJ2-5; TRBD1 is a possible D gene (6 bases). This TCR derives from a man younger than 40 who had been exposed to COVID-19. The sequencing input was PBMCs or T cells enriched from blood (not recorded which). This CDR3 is CSVPRRPGERETQYF. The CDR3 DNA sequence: TGCAGCGTCCCTAGGAGACCAGGGGAGAGAGAGACCCAGTACTTC.